The present T cell receptor beta chain was sequenced within a study of T cells after yellow fever vaccination. V gave up 7 bases and J gave up 4 bases, with 16 bases separating them. The CDR3 loop spans 14 amino acids. Germline V gene sequence: CDR1 SEHNR, CDR2 FQNEAQ (reference sequence). TCRdb redid the calling of the 5' RACE reads with MiXCR, one entry per CDR3 protein. There are about 99,000 distinct CDR3 sequences in the sample; around 5.5% occur only once, and over 40% lies in the top ten. V usage is TRBV7-9 and J usage is TRBJ1-1, with D tentatively TRBD1 (5 bases). The TCR sequence derives from a man in his late teens or twenties who received the YFV17D yellow fever vaccine. Material: CD8+ T cells sorted from PBMCs, obtained 10 days after the yellow fever booster vaccination. CDR3 in DNA: TGTGCCAGCATCCCTCGGGAGGGGCCCACTGAAGCTTTCTTT. This sequence encodes CASIPREGPTEAFF. Full variable domain (remainder filled in from reference TRBV7-9 and TRBJ1-1): DTGVSQNPRHKITKRGQNVTFRCDPISEHNRLYWYRQTLGQGPEFLTYFQNEAQLEKSRLLSDRFSAERPKGSFSTLEIQRTEQGDSAMYLCASIPREGPTEAFFGQGTRLTVV.